These 21 T cell receptor beta chains originate from one sample sequenced in a study of CD8 T cells in Susac syndrome. With random hexamers, roughly 0.45 to 1 ug RNA was reverse transcribed. TCRdb processed the immunoSEQ multiplex PCR reads anew with MiXCR; each CDR3 protein has one entry. The repertoire holds a few hundred thousand distinct CDR3 sequences, with just over 90% as singletons. Sequencing was done on a sample of CD4+ T cells from PBMCs. These receptors all come from a human donor with multiple sclerosis.

The chain employs TRBV15 and TRBJ2-2; 13 bases line up with TRBD2. Per germline, CDR1 LNHNV and CDR2 YYDKDF (reference sequence). V dropped 1 base and J dropped 2; count of bases not matched to a gene: 4. This CDR3 contains 18 residues. CDR3 region: CATSRGGLAGTNTGELFF. CDR3 DNA sequence: TGTGCCACCAGCAGAGGGGGACTAGCGGGAACTAACACCGGGGAGCTGTTTTTT.

The DNA of the CDR3 is TGTGCCAGCAGCCAAGGGGCTCGTTTGAGGACTGAAGCTTTCTTT. Translating gives CASSQGARLRTEAFF. The chain has TRBV3-1 and TRBJ1-1; D remains ambiguous. This CDR3 has 15 residues. The V gene's germline CDR1 is LGHDT and CDR2 YNNKEL (reference sequence). V gave up 1 base and J gave up 5 bases, with 14 bases separating them.

In its sample, this clonotype was seen once. V and J are TRBV9 and TRBJ2-5; 7 bases are shared with TRBD2. The germline V gene encodes CDR1 SGDLS and CDR2 YYNGEE. V was clipped by 0 bases and J by 5 bases; unmatched bases: 7. This CDR3 comprises 15 residues. The CDR3 nucleotides are TGTGCCAGCAGCGTAGCGGTTAGGGGAGGGGAGACCCAGTACTTC. This sequence encodes CASSVAVRGGETQYF.

The chain's CDR3 is CASRPRQGSEKLFF. In nucleotides, the CDR3 is TGTGCCAGCAGACCCCGACAGGGGAGTGAAAAACTGTTTTTT. The J gene is TRBJ1-4, the V gene TRBV7-9; 8 nucleotides line up with TRBD1. Germline V lookup: CDR1 SEHNR, CDR2 FQNEAQ (reference sequence). This CDR3 spans 14 amino acids. Trimming removed 6 bases from V and 7 bases from J; junction bases left unmatched: 7.

This clonotype was seen only once. The gene calls are TRBV6-1 and TRBJ1-6; D not resolved. V lost 1 base and J 9 bases, leaving 4 bases between the germline ends. There are 12 residues in the CDR3. CDR1 and CDR2 from the germline V gene are MNHNS and SASEGT. The CDR3 reads CASSEEPSPLHF. CDR3 DNA: TGTGCCAGCAGTGAAGAGCCTTCACCCCTCCACTTT.

This chain joins TRBV5-1 and TRBJ2-3, with TRBD2 matching 8 bases. Germline CDR1 SGHRS, CDR2 YFSETQ. Trimming removed 0 bases from V and 4 bases from J; junction bases left unmatched: 4. The CDR3 is made up of 15 amino acids. The CDR3 bases are TGCGCCAGCAGCTTGGAGAGCGGGAGTGCAGATACGCAGTATTTT. Its protein product is CASSLESGSADTQYF.

This chain links TRBV3-1 with TRBJ1-1; perhaps TRBD1 as D (5 bases). Germline CDR1 and CDR2: LGHDT and YNNKEL (reference sequence). V lost 7 bases and J 1 base, leaving 13 bases between the germline ends. CDR3 length: 14 residues. CDR3 in amino acids: CASNLRVGNTEAFF. Here the CDR3 DNA reads TGTGCCAGCAACCTCAGGGTCGGGAACACTGAAGCTTTCTTT.

The CDR3 sequence is CASSLKPGQGSFSSEQYF. CDR3 in DNA: TGTGCCAGCAGCCTCAAACCGGGACAGGGGTCCTTTTCAAGCGAGCAGTACTTC. The rearrangement uses TRBV3-1 and TRBJ2-7; 10 bases are a match to TRBD1. Germline V lookup: CDR1 LGHDT, CDR2 YNNKEL (reference sequence). The CDR3 is 18 amino acids. Trimming took 4 bases from V and 6 from J; bases not matched to a gene: 18.

CDR3 loop: CASSRQGVITGTQYF. CDR3 bases: TGTGCCAGCAGCCGACAGGGTGTTATAACGGGGACCCAGTACTTC. The genes are TRBV5-6 and TRBJ2-5, with 7 bases identical to TRBD1. With 4 bases clipped from V and 7 bases from J, the junction kept 13 bases outside the gene matches. Germline CDR1 reads SGHDT; CDR2 reads YYEEEE. This CDR3 contains 15 residues.

The rearrangement uses TRBV20-1 and TRBJ2-5; possibly TRBD2 for D (6 bases). V lost 6 bases and J lost 5, with 16 bases in between. Germline V gene lookup returns CDR1 DFQATT and CDR2 SNEGSKA (reference sequence). The CDR3 sequence is 13 residues long. The chain's CDR3 is CSAERGRGETQYF. The CDR3 bases are TGCAGTGCCGAGAGGGGCCGGGGGGAGACCCAGTACTTC.

The V call is TRBV4-1, the J call TRBJ2-7; 7 bases agree with TRBD2. V gave up 4 bases and J gave up 4 bases; unmatched junction bases: 10. The CDR3 runs to 15 residues. Looked up from germline, CDR1 is MGHRA and CDR2 is YSYEKL. In DNA form, the CDR3 reads TGCGCCAGCAGCCGCGGACTAGATAGTGGGTACGAGCAGTACGTC. Residues: CASSRGLDSGYEQYV.

The chain is built from TRBV6-1 and TRBJ1-5; 8 bases fit TRBD1. The CDR3 consists of 15 residues. The V and J ends lost 4 bases and 3 bases, in that order; junction bases with no gene match: 5. CDR1 and CDR2 from the germline V gene are MNHNS and SASEGT. The CDR3 sequence: CASSVTGVDNQPQHF. The CDR3 DNA reads as TGTGCCAGCAGTGTGACAGGGGTAGACAATCAGCCCCAGCATTTT.

This chain links TRBV5-4 with TRBJ2-7; D uncertain. V was cut by 2 bases and J by 4 bases, with 7 bases left in between. The germline gives CDR1 SGHNT, CDR2 YYREEE (reference sequence). The CDR3 consists of 12 residues. CDR3 loop: CASSFNGYEQYV. DNA for the CDR3: TGTGCCAGCAGCTTCAATGGGTACGAGCAGTACGTC.

V is TRBV20-1 and J is TRBJ1-1; the D is unclear. V gave up 3 bases and J gave up 3 bases, with 17 bases separating them. Germline CDR1 and CDR2: DFQATT and SNEGSKA (reference sequence). The CDR3 loop spans 15 amino acids. CDR3 region: CSASGQLTLHTEAFF. The CDR3 DNA follows: TGCAGTGCTAGTGGGCAGCTAACGTTGCACACTGAAGCTTTCTTT.

V and J are TRBV15 and TRBJ2-7; possibly TRBD1 for D (5 bases). CDR3 size: 16 residues. Germline-derived CDR1 and CDR2 are LNHNV and YYDKDF (reference sequence). V was trimmed by 5 bases and J by 2 bases, leaving 19 bases between them. The CDR3 sequence is CATSLEVRDPPYEQYF. In DNA, the CDR3 is TGTGCCACCAGCTTAGAGGTCAGGGATCCCCCCTACGAGCAGTACTTC.

This rearrangement joins TRBV9 to TRBJ2-1; D not certain. The CDR3 has 12 amino acids. V was pared by 0 bases and J by 10 bases, with 8 bases between. Germline V CDR1 and CDR2: SGDLS, YYNGEE. The CDR3 here is CASSVVGVEQFF. CDR3 sequence (DNA): TGTGCCAGCAGCGTAGTAGGCGTGGAGCAGTTCTTC.

The chain employs TRBV30 and TRBJ2-3, with TRBD2 matching 7 bases. The germline gives CDR1 GTSNPN, CDR2 SVGIG (reference sequence). V lost 2 bases to trimming and J lost 2 bases; unmatched junction nucleotides: 7. The CDR3 spans 15 residues. The CDR3 bases are TGTGCCTGGAGTATTGGTGGGAGGGACACAGATACGCAGTATTTT. Protein sequence: CAWSIGGRDTDTQYF.

The CDR3 loop reads CASRRTGYGYTF. The CDR3 DNA follows: TGTGCCAGCAGACGGACAGGGTATGGCTACACCTTC. J is TRBJ1-2 and V is TRBV28, with 8 bases identical to TRBD1. This CDR3 has 12 amino acids. The germline V gene has CDR1 MDHEN and CDR2 SYDVKM. The J segment lost 5 bases and the V segment lost 6 bases, leaving 2 bases of the junction unmatched.

This rearrangement joins TRBV23-1 to TRBJ1-5; TRBD1 matches 7 bases. TRBV23-1 is reported as an ORF; its role is uncertain. V dropped 2 bases and J dropped 6; count of bases not matched to a gene: 7. CDR3 length: 15 residues. CDR3 loop: CASSQEGARSQPQHF. CDR3 bases: TGCGCCAGCAGTCAAGAGGGGGCGAGGAGTCAGCCCCAGCATTTT.

This chain uses TRBV2 with TRBJ2-4; D might be TRBD1 or TRBD2, each matching 5 bases. Trimming pared 2 bases from V and 7 bases from J, leaving 9 bases between. The CDR3 runs 13 residues. CDR1 is SNHLY and CDR2 is FYNNEI in the germline V gene. The CDR3 sequence is CASSESGTNIQYF. The CDR3 region has the DNA TGTGCCAGCAGTGAATCCGGGACGAACATTCAGTACTTC.

The J gene is TRBJ1-4, the V gene TRBV9; D gene ambiguous. CDR3 size: 15 residues. Trimming stripped 4 bases from V and 0 bases from J, with 10 bases between. In germline, CDR1 is SGDLS, CDR2 YYNGEE. The CDR3 loop is CASSPHLATNEKLFF. The CDR3 DNA sequence: TGTGCCAGCAGCCCCCACCTGGCAACTAATGAAAAACTGTTTTTT.